This T cell receptor (beta chain) derives from a study of breast tumors, draining lymph nodes, adjacent tissues. This clonotype has at least ten counts. Breast cancer patients provided tissue from their axillary draining lymph nodes. TCRdb re-derived calls from the multiplex PCR reads in MiXCR, one entry per CDR3 protein. The table lists about 180,000 distinct CDR3 sequences, 33% of them singletons, with over 3.5% in the top ten. The CDR3 runs to 11 residues. Germline V gene sequence: CDR1 SEHNR, CDR2 FQNEAQ (reference sequence). With 1 base removed from V and 4 bases from J, the gap between germline ends came to 2 bases.

The V call is TRBV7-9, the J call TRBJ2-7, with D hard to call. This TCR came from a female donor with breast cancer. Some clones in this sample may be carry-over from other donors' samples. Sequencing was performed on axillary lymph node tissue. CDR3 amino acids: CASSLEYEQYF. CDR3 bases: TGTGCCAGCAGCTTAGAGTACGAGCAGTACTTC.